This entry describes one TCR beta chain. No antigen is known for it. This record comes from a study of cytomegalovirus exposure and HLA in healthy donors. Whole-study results and caveats: Some TCR beta chains (more than 150 of them) were listed as cytomegalovirus-associated. In vitro experiments confirmed that three CMV-associated chains were specific for CMV antigens. An observed cluster of highly shared sequence variants was recorded as a likely sequencing artifact.

The PCR made use of 60 Vbeta and 13 Jbeta primers. Assay: immunoSEQ multiplex PCR; the TCRdb copy retains only in-frame clones and omits some. The top ten hold under 4.5% of the sample, which has 120,000 or so clones, approximately 81% seen once. Trimming pared 11 bases from V and 3 bases from J, leaving 15 bases between. CDR3 size: 13 residues. Germline V lookup: CDR1 SGHTA, CDR2 FQGNSA. The origin of this receptor is a man between 18 and 29 years old in good health and CMV-seropositive. Material for sequencing was PBMCs. V is TRBV7-2 and J is TRBJ2-3, with a possible D match to TRBD1 (6 bases). CDR3 bases: TGTGCCTGCAACAGGGCAGGGACAGATACGCAGTATTTT. Amino acid sequence: CACNRAGTDTQYF.